This T cell receptor (beta chain) was observed in a study of human T cells and chemical hapten exposure. TCRdb passed the RACE reads through MiXCR, listing each CDR3 protein once. The data hold 110,000 to 150,000 distinct CDR3 sequences, with approximately 12% observed a single time. Trimming removed 2 bases at V and 6 bases at J, with 5 bases between. This CDR3 spans 11 amino acids. This clonotype was seen repeatedly, ten times or more. Time point meaning: patch test 2, 6 weeks after DPC sensitization. This sample's treatment: therapeutic diphenylcyclopropenone sensitization with weekly scalp DPC. The chain uses TRBV12-3 or TRBV12-4 and TRBJ2-7; no firm D call. The sample consisted of whole blood, taken in connection with sensitization to the hapten diphenylcyclopropenone (DPC). The sequence came from a woman between 50 and 59 years old with alopecia areata. Some clones in this sample may be carry-over from other donors' samples. In DNA form, the CDR3 reads TGTGCCAGCAGTTTAAGAGCCGAGCAGTACTTC. Its translation: CASSLRAEQYF.